These 20 T cell receptor beta chains were sequenced from one sample in a study of tumor-infiltrating lymphocytes in localized non-small cell lung cancer. Data came from immunoSEQ multiplex PCR; TCRdb stores just in-frame clones and leaves some out. Here the sample spans around 2,700 clones, about three quarters being singletons. The material sequenced was uninvolved lung tissue not adjacent to the tumor. These receptors originate from a human donor with non-small cell lung cancer.

This sequence joins TRBV18 and TRBJ2-1; D may be TRBD2 (6 bases). The CDR3 extends over 13 amino acids. CDR1 and CDR2 (germline): KGHSH, LQKENI. Deletions cut 6 bases from V and 13 bases from J, with 19 bases between. The CDR3: CASSTWGVGYQFF. CDR3 DNA: TGTGCCAGCTCTACCTGGGGGGTCGGGTACCAGTTCTTC.

This clone was recorded only once. The chain recombines TRBV11-2 with TRBJ2-7, with TRBD1 identical over 7 bases. Looked up from germline, CDR1 is SGHAT and CDR2 is FQNNGV. V was pared by 1 base and J by 2 bases, with 14 bases of the junction left unmatched. The CDR3 length is 18 residues. CDR3 sequence: CASSLASSTGAATYEQYV. The DNA of the CDR3 is TGTGCCAGCAGCTTAGCCAGTTCCACAGGGGCAGCTACCTACGAGCAGTACGTC.

This clone was seen just once. The gene calls are TRBV29-1 and TRBJ2-1; TRBD1 aligns across 7 bases. CDR1 and CDR2 from the germline V gene are SQVTM and ANQGSEA. The CDR3 runs 12 residues. V trimming: 7 bases; J trimming: 7 bases; junction bases outside the gene matches: 7. The CDR3 loop reads CSGRDSTNEQFF. In nucleotides, the CDR3 is TGCAGCGGCCGGGACAGCACGAATGAGCAGTTCTTC.

The V call is TRBV23-1, the J call TRBJ1-5; D may be TRBD1 (5 bases). TRBV23-1 is treated as an ORF (open reading frame) with a function not yet certain. The CDR3 contains 13 residues. Trimming stripped 8 bases from V and 7 bases from J, with 15 bases between. The CDR3 sequence: CASVGQWRQPQHF. The CDR3 bases are TGCGCCAGCGTGGGGCAGTGGCGACAGCCCCAGCATTTT.

This clone was seen only once. This chain joins TRBV29-1 and TRBJ2-7, with 10 bases matching TRBD2. The CDR3 consists of 16 residues. Germline-derived CDR1 and CDR2 are SQVTM and ANQGSEA. Germline trimming cut 1 base from V and 5 bases from J; bases unmatched to any gene: 11. Written as DNA, the CDR3 is TGCAGCGTTGAAGTTAATAGCGGGGGGAGTTCCGACGAGCAGTACTTC. Translated: CSVEVNSGGSSDEQYF.

The chain's CDR3 is CASSGGAVNEQFF. For the CDR3, the DNA is TGCGCCAGCAGTGGTGGAGCGGTCAATGAGCAGTTCTTC. The chain couples TRBV10-1 to TRBJ2-1; a weak D match, TRBD2 (5 bases). Per germline, CDR1 WNHNN and CDR2 SYGVQD (reference sequence). V lost 4 bases and J lost 6, with 10 bases in between. The CDR3 length is 13 residues.

The rearrangement uses TRBV11-3 and TRBJ1-1, with unresolved D. V lost 1 base and J 4 bases, leaving 7 bases between the germline ends. CDR3 length: 13 amino acids. Germline CDR1 SGHNT, CDR2 YENEEA. The CDR3: CASSLVYGTEAFF. The CDR3 region has the DNA TGTGCCAGCAGCTTAGTTTATGGCACTGAAGCTTTCTTT.

The table lists this clone with a few counts. The V gene is TRBV7-2, the J gene TRBJ1-5, with TRBD1 matching 7 bases. The V segment lost 1 base and the J segment 5 bases; nucleotides outside the gene matches: 2. The CDR3 is 14 residues long. Germline V lookup: CDR1 SGHTA, CDR2 FQGNSA. Here the CDR3 reads CASSLGGGHQPQHF. CDR3 nucleotide sequence: TGTGCCAGCAGCTTAGGAGGGGGCCATCAGCCCCAGCATTTT.

This clone was seen a few times. This chain joins TRBV7-2 and TRBJ2-4; TRBD1 matches 7 bases. Germline CDR1 reads SGHTA; CDR2 reads FQGNSA. This CDR3 contains 15 residues. J lost 5 bases, V lost 2 bases, and 6 bases had no gene match. The CDR3 sequence: CASSLSTGSQNIQYF. The CDR3, as DNA: TGTGCCAGCAGCTTATCGACAGGGTCCCAAAACATTCAGTACTTC.

The rearrangement links TRBV18 to TRBJ2-6, with D tentatively TRBD1 (6 bases). This CDR3 has 15 amino acids. The ends were cut back, 3 bases at V and 11 bases at J, with 17 bases in the middle. The germline V gene encodes CDR1 KGHSH and CDR2 LQKENI. The CDR3 loop reads CASSPTTGHSDVLTF. The CDR3 DNA sequence: TGTGCCAGCTCACCCACCACGGGACACTCGGACGTCCTGACTTTC.

This chain joins TRBV27 and TRBJ2-7; maybe TRBD1 (5 bases). V was pared by 4 bases and J by 3 bases, with 7 bases between. The CDR3 runs to 12 residues. Germline-derived CDR1 and CDR2 are MNHEY and SMNVEV (reference sequence). The CDR3 here is CASSWGHYEQYF. CDR3 nucleotide sequence: TGTGCCAGCAGTTGGGGCCACTACGAGCAGTACTTC.

The gene calls are TRBV5-6 and TRBJ1-1, with D possibly matching TRBD1 (5 bases). The CDR3 has 13 amino acids. CDR1 is SGHDT and CDR2 is YYEEEE in the germline V gene. Trimming stripped 5 bases from V and 1 base from J, with 9 bases between. CDR3 nucleotides: TGTGCCAGCAGGCGTACAGGGAACACTGAAGCTTTCTTT. Translating it yields CASRRTGNTEAFF.

The genes are TRBV30 and TRBJ1-6, with D uncertain. The germline CDR1 and CDR2 sequences are GTSNPN and SVGIG (reference sequence). Trimming left V 1 base short and J 9 bases short, with 10 bases between. The CDR3 is 13 residues long. CDR3 protein: CAWSEGTGSPLHF. Here the CDR3 DNA reads TGTGCCTGGAGTGAAGGCACGGGTTCACCCCTCCACTTT.

This clone has a handful of counts. The chain joins TRBV7-2 to TRBJ1-4; 9 positions agree with TRBD1. The V gene end was trimmed by 4 bases and the J gene end by 8 bases; junction bases not matched to a gene: 8. In germline, CDR1 is SGHTA, CDR2 FQGNSA. This CDR3 has 15 residues. The chain's CDR3 is CASSSTGGYNEKLFF. CDR3 sequence (DNA): TGTGCCAGCAGCTCTACAGGGGGCTACAACGAAAAACTGTTTTTT.

V usage is TRBV28 and J usage is TRBJ1-1, with D perhaps TRBD1 (5 bases). The CDR3 spans 15 residues. V was cut by 5 bases and J by 6 bases, with 19 bases left in between. Germline V gene sequence: CDR1 MDHEN, CDR2 SYDVKM. The CDR3 sequence: CASSQNRLSYAEAFF. CDR3 bases: TGTGCCAGCAGTCAAAACAGGTTGTCTTACGCTGAAGCTTTCTTT.

The chain combines TRBV19 with TRBJ2-2; D ambiguous. CDR1 and CDR2 (germline): LNHDA, SQIVND (reference sequence). This CDR3 region has 14 residues. Trimming took off 3 bases at V and 3 bases at J, with 8 bases between the two ends. In DNA, the CDR3 is TGTGCCAGTAGTATTTCCCTGGACACCGGGGAGCTGTTTTTT. Encoded protein: CASSISLDTGELFF.

V usage is TRBV6-5 and J usage is TRBJ1-2, with TRBD1 as a possible D gene (6 bases). This CDR3 comprises 14 residues. Trimming cost V 2 bases and J 4 bases, with 11 bases left between them. CDR1 and CDR2 (germline): MNHEY, SVGAGI. The CDR3 loop reads CASSYGGHSYGYTF. The CDR3 DNA reads as TGTGCCAGCAGTTACGGGGGACATTCCTATGGCTACACCTTC.

The chain recombines TRBV15 with TRBJ1-2; 9 bases align to TRBD1. V lost 8 bases to trimming and J lost 4 bases; unmatched junction nucleotides: 5. This CDR3 contains 13 residues. Per the germline V gene, CDR1 is LNHNV and CDR2 is YYDKDF (reference sequence). The CDR3: CATRDREAYGYTF. As DNA, the CDR3 is TGTGCCACCCGGGACAGGGAAGCCTATGGCTACACCTTC. The whole variable domain, remainder taken from reference TRBV15 and TRBJ1-2, is DAMVIQNPRYQVTQFGKPVTLSCSQTLNHNVMYWYQQKSSQAPKLLFHYYDKDFNNEADTPDNFQSRRPNTSFCFLDIRSPGLGDTAMYLCATRDREAYGYTFGSGTRLTVV.

This clone was picked up a small number of times. The chain is built from TRBV6-1 and TRBJ2-7; D is perhaps TRBD2 (6 bases). V lost 2 bases and J lost 3, with 14 bases in between. This CDR3 is built from 15 residues. Looked up from germline, CDR1 is MNHNS and CDR2 is SASEGT. The CDR3 DNA follows: TGTGCCAGCAGTGAAATGGAGGGTAGCGGCTACGAGCAGTACTTC. The encoded protein is CASSEMEGSGYEQYF.

This chain joins TRBV7-9 and TRBJ1-5; TRBD1 is a possible D gene (6 bases). The germline gives CDR1 SEHNR, CDR2 FQNEAQ (reference sequence). Trimming took off 9 bases at V and 5 bases at J, with 11 bases between the two ends. The CDR3 totals 12 residues. The CDR3 is CASAGEDQPQHF. CDR3 nucleotides: TGTGCCAGTGCAGGGGAGGATCAGCCCCAGCATTTT.